The T cell receptor (beta chain) described here comes from a study of blood T cell repertoires in COVID-19. J gave up 3 bases and V 8 bases, and 6 bases lay outside the gene matches. CDR1 is SNHLY and CDR2 is FYNNEI in the germline V gene. The CDR3 is 13 amino acids. Profiled with immunoSEQ multiplex PCR; TCRdb holds only in-frame clones, not every one. This sample yields about 210,000 clones, of which around 80% are seen a single time; 12% belongs to the top ten. J is TRBJ1-1 and V is TRBV2; 7 nucleotides line up with TRBD1. The TCR comes from a woman in her thirties or forties with acute or convalescent COVID-19. Material: peripheral blood. This chain's CDR3 is CASRPGGHTEAFF. CDR3 nucleotides: TGTGCCAGCCGGCCAGGGGGGCACACTGAAGCTTTCTTT.